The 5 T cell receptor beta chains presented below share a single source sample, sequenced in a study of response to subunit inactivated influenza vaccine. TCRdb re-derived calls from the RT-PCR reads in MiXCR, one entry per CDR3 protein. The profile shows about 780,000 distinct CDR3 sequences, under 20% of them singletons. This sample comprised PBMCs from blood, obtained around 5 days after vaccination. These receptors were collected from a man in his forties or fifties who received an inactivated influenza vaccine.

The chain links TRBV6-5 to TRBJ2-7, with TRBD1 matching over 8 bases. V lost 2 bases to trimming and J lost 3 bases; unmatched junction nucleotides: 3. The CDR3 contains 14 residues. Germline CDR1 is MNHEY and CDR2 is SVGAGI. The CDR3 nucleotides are TGTGCCAGCAGTTACGACAGGGGCATCTACGAGCAGTACTTC. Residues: CASSYDRGIYEQYF.

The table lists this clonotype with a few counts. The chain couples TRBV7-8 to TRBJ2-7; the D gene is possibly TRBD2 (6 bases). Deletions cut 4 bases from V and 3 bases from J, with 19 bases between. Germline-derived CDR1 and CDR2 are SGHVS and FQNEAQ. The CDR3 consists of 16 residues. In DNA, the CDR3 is TGTGCCAGCAGCTCGACCTCAGGGACTTACAGCTACGAGCAGTACTTC. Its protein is CASSSTSGTYSYEQYF.

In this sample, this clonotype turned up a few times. The chain's CDR3 is CASSSGTRMFF. In nucleotides, the CDR3 is TGTGCCAGCAGCTCCGGGACTAGGATGTTCTTC. The rearrangement uses TRBV5-6 and TRBJ2-1, with 8 bases matching TRBD2. Germline V gives CDR1 SGHDT, CDR2 YYEEEE. V gave up 3 bases and J gave up 15 bases; unmatched junction bases: 5. This CDR3 region has 11 residues.

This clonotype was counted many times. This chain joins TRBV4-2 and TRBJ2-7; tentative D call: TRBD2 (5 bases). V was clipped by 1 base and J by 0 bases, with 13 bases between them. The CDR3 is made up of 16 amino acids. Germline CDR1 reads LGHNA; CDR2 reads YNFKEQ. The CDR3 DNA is TGTGCCAGCAGCCAAGTAGCGAGCGGTAGCTCCTACGAGCAGTACTTC. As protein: CASSQVASGSSYEQYF.

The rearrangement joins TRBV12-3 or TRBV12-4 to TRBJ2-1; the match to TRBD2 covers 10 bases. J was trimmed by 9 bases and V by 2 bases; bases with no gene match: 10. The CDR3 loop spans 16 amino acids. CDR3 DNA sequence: TGTGCCAGCAGTTTAAGCGGGAGGGGTAGTACAATTGAGCAGTTCTTC. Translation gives CASSLSGRGSTIEQFF.